This passage covers 26 T cell receptor beta chains from one sample sequenced in a study of blood T cell repertoires in COVID-19. Repertoires were generated with immunoSEQ multiplex PCR, while TCRdb's copy carries only in-frame clones and drops some. The data show about 380,000 clones, 87% seen once. Sequencing used PBMCs or T cells enriched from blood (not recorded which). The receptors were sampled from a man younger than 40 who had recovered from COVID-19.

The V and J genes are TRBV3-1 (or the pseudogene TRBV3-2) and TRBJ1-6; maybe TRBD1 (5 bases). The CDR3 runs to 16 residues. The V and J ends lost 5 bases and 7 bases respectively, with 18 bases between them. Germline CDR1 and CDR2: LGHDT and YNNKEL (reference sequence). In DNA form, the CDR3 reads TGTGCCAGCAGCGCTCGTACAGGCAGGGTGAATTCACCCCTCCACTTT. It yields the protein CASSARTGRVNSPLHF.

The genes are TRBV14 and TRBJ2-7; D is unclear. The CDR3 runs 14 residues. The V and J ends lost 1 base and 3 bases respectively, with 10 bases between them. Per the germline V gene, CDR1 is SGHDN and CDR2 is FVKESK. The CDR3 DNA follows: TGTGCCAGCAGCCAAGTGCCCACGGGCTACGAGCAGTACTTC. Translating gives CASSQVPTGYEQYF.

The chain joins TRBV16 to TRBJ1-1; 7 bases agree with TRBD1. V lost 4 bases, J lost 4 bases, and 6 bases stayed unmatched. The length of the CDR3 is 14 residues. CDR1 is KGHSY and CDR2 is FQNENV in the germline V gene. The CDR3 protein is CASSPDRVATEAFF. The DNA for the CDR3 is TGTGCCAGCAGCCCCGACAGGGTCGCCACTGAAGCTTTCTTT.

The CDR3 loop reads CASSAGGHAFEANVLTF. The DNA of the CDR3 is TGTGCCAGCAGCGCGGGGGGACACGCTTTCGAGGCCAACGTCCTGACTTTC. The chain employs TRBV9 and TRBJ2-6; D is perhaps TRBD2 (7 bases). Germline V gene data show CDR1 as SGDLS and CDR2 as YYNGEE. The length of the CDR3 is 17 residues. The V end was cut by 3 bases, the J end by 6 bases, with 19 bases between.

The V and J genes are TRBV30 and TRBJ2-7, with TRBD1 identical over 8 bases. Germline CDR1 is GTSNPN and CDR2 is SVGIG (reference sequence). This CDR3 contains 13 residues. Unmatched junction bases numbered 12, after V lost 7 bases and J lost 7 bases. CDR3 sequence: CAYDRGHPREQYF. The CDR3 bases are TGTGCCTATGACAGGGGCCATCCTCGGGAGCAGTACTTC. Full variable domain (rest looked up from reference TRBV30 and TRBJ2-7): SQTIHQWPATLVQPVGSPLSLECTVEGTSNPNLYWYRQAAGRGLQLLFYSVGIGQISSEVPQNLSASRPQDRQFILSSKKLLLSDSGFYLCAYDRGHPREQYFGPGTRLTVT.

This chain links TRBV3-1 (or the pseudogene TRBV3-2) with TRBJ1-2, with 9 bases that match TRBD1. The germline CDR1 and CDR2 sequences are LGHDT and YNNKEL (reference sequence). CDR3 size: 16 residues. V lost 0 bases and J lost 6; bases outside the gene matches: 8. This chain's CDR3 is CASSQDRPGTGHGYTF. The DNA of the CDR3 is TGTGCCAGCAGCCAAGATAGACCCGGGACAGGGCATGGCTACACCTTC.

The rearrangement uses TRBV24-1 and TRBJ2-5, with 7 bases aligning to TRBD1. The CDR3 loop spans 13 amino acids. Germline CDR1 is KGHDR and CDR2 is SFDVKD. J gave up 3 bases and V 11 bases, and 8 bases lay outside the gene matches. The CDR3 coding sequence is TGTGCCATACTCCGGGACAGAGAAGAGACCCAGTACTTC. This sequence encodes CAILRDREETQYF.

The chain recombines TRBV5-1 with TRBJ1-3; 8 bases align to TRBD1. The CDR3 is 15 amino acids. Germline-derived CDR1 and CDR2 are SGHRS and YFSETQ. Trimming took 7 bases from V and 0 from J; bases not matched to a gene: 6. CDR3 DNA sequence: TGCGCCAGCGGACAGACAGGGGACTCTGGAAACACCATATATTTT. This codes for CASGQTGDSGNTIYF.

This chain uses TRBV2 with TRBJ1-1, with D perhaps TRBD1 (6 bases). Germline V gives CDR1 SNHLY, CDR2 FYNNEI. Trimming shortened V by 4 bases and J by 7 bases, and 16 bases separated the two germline ends. CDR3 length: 14 amino acids. Written as DNA, the CDR3 is TGTGCCAGCAGTGGGGGGGGGCTGATGGATGAAGCTTTCTTT. Protein product: CASSGGGLMDEAFF.

The chain couples TRBV7-9 to TRBJ1-5; 7 bases are a match to TRBD1. CDR3 length: 15 amino acids. V lost 1 base to trimming and J lost 5 bases; unmatched junction nucleotides: 5. CDR1 and CDR2 (germline): SEHNR, FQNEAQ (reference sequence). For the CDR3, the DNA is TGTGCCAGCAGCTTAGGAGGGGGACAGTATCAGCCCCAGCATTTT. Translated, it gives CASSLGGGQYQPQHF.

This chain uses TRBV19 with TRBJ2-1, with D hard to call. Germline loops: CDR1 LNHDA, CDR2 SQIVND (reference sequence). V lost 4 bases, J lost 8 bases, and 12 bases lay in between. The CDR3 consists of 13 residues. The CDR3 region has the DNA TGTGCCAGTAGTAGGCCCCCTCGGGATGAGCAGTTCTTC. This encodes CASSRPPRDEQFF.

V gene TRBV5-1 combines with J gene TRBJ1-1, with 7 bases lining up with TRBD1. The CDR3 has 14 residues. Per germline, CDR1 SGHRS and CDR2 YFSETQ. V shed 0 bases and J 6 bases; nucleotides not matched to a gene: 5. Here the CDR3 DNA reads TGCGCCAGCAGCTTGGAGGCCGGGACAGCTGAAGCTTTCTTT. This gives the protein CASSLEAGTAEAFF.

The rearrangement joins TRBV11-3 to TRBJ2-7, with D perhaps TRBD2 (6 bases). This CDR3 contains 13 residues. Trimming pared 5 bases from V and 6 bases from J, leaving 14 bases between. Germline V gene sequence: CDR1 SGHNT, CDR2 YENEEA. The CDR3, as DNA: TGTGCCAGCAGCCTCGGGGCGGGGTTCGAGCAGTACTTC. As protein: CASSLGAGFEQYF. The entire variable domain, with the rest obtained from reference TRBV11-3 and TRBJ2-7, is as follows: EAGVVQSPRYKIIEKKQPVAFWCNPISGHNTLYWYLQNLGQGPELLIRYENEEAVDDSQLPKDRFSAERLKGVDSTLKIQPAELGDSAVYLCASSLGAGFEQYFGPGTRLTVT.

V is TRBV20-1 and J is TRBJ1-2; the D gene is possibly TRBD1 (5 bases). CDR1 and CDR2 from the germline V gene are DFQATT and SNEGSKA (reference sequence). This CDR3 is 13 amino acids long. Trimming pared 3 bases from V and 4 bases from J, leaving 12 bases between. CDR3 sequence (DNA): TGCAGTGCTAGTCCAGGGCTCCTCTATGGCTACACCTTC. Translation gives CSASPGLLYGYTF.

CDR3 DNA sequence: TGTGCCAGTAGTAACACAGGGCCTGCGAACACCGGGGAGCTGTTTTTT. Amino acids: CASSNTGPANTGELFF. J is TRBJ2-2 and V is TRBV19; tentative D call: TRBD1 (6 bases). Trimming took 4 bases from V and 0 from J, leaving 12 bases between them. The CDR3 is 16 residues long. Germline loops: CDR1 LNHDA, CDR2 SQIVND (reference sequence). Full variable domain (missing parts from reference TRBV19 and TRBJ2-2): DGGITQSPKYLFRKEGQNVTLSCEQNLNHDAMYWYRQDPGQGLRLIYYSQIVNDFQKGDIAEGYSVSREKKESFPLTVTSAQKNPTAFYLCASSNTGPANTGELFFGEGSRLTVL.

This clone was seen once. The chain carries TRBV6-1 and TRBJ1-5; D call uncertain. CDR1 is MNHNS and CDR2 is SASEGT in the germline V gene. V was trimmed by 3 bases and J by 9 bases, leaving 9 bases between them. The CDR3 runs 12 residues. The CDR3 DNA reads TGTGCCAGCAGTGACGTTCTACGGCCCCAGCATTTT. Translation gives CASSDVLRPQHF.

The chain couples TRBV19 to TRBJ2-7, with a possible D match to TRBD1 (6 bases). CDR3 length: 13 residues. Germline lookup yields CDR1 LNHDA and CDR2 SQIVND (reference sequence). With 4 bases removed from V and 3 bases from J, the gap between germline ends came to 10 bases. CDR3 nucleotide sequence: TGTGCCAGTAGTAGGCTACAGGGCTACGAGCAGTACTTC. Protein product: CASSRLQGYEQYF.

The rearrangement links TRBV2 to TRBJ2-7; D may be TRBD1 (5 bases). The CDR3 runs to 13 residues. Trimming shortened V by 6 bases and J by 7 bases, and 16 bases separated the two germline ends. Germline V CDR1 and CDR2: SNHLY, FYNNEI. CDR3 protein: CASSLTDLREQYF. DNA for the CDR3: TGTGCCAGCAGCTTGACAGACCTACGGGAGCAGTACTTC.

Here the CDR3 reads CASSQDLKQAFYGYTF. The CDR3, as DNA: TGTGCCAGCAGCCAAGATCTGAAACAGGCCTTCTATGGCTACACCTTC. The chain couples TRBV3-1 (or the pseudogene TRBV3-2) to TRBJ1-2; D is perhaps TRBD1 (5 bases). The CDR3 covers 16 residues. The germline V gene has CDR1 LGHDT and CDR2 YNNKEL (reference sequence). Trimming removed 0 bases from V and 4 bases from J, with 15 bases in between.

V usage is TRBV7-9 and J usage is TRBJ1-5; weak D call: TRBD1 (6 bases). V dropped 4 bases and J dropped 3 bases, with 19 bases sitting between them. This CDR3 region has 17 residues. Germline CDR1 is SEHNR and CDR2 is FQNEAQ (reference sequence). The DNA for the CDR3 is TGTGCCAGCAGCTCTGACCCGACCCAGGGGAACAATCAGCCCCAGCATTTT. It encodes CASSSDPTQGNNQPQHF.

The chain links TRBV3-1 (or the pseudogene TRBV3-2) to TRBJ1-1; D is possibly TRBD1 (5 bases). The CDR3 loop spans 15 amino acids. V was cut by 0 bases and J by 4 bases, with 12 bases left in between. From germline, CDR1 is LGHDT and CDR2 YNNKEL (reference sequence). The CDR3 is CASSQDDLRGTEAFF. The CDR3 coding sequence is TGTGCCAGCAGCCAAGATGATTTAAGGGGCACTGAAGCTTTCTTT.

V gene TRBV7-9 combines with J gene TRBJ2-3; weak D call: TRBD2 (5 bases). V shed 1 base and J shed 2 bases, with 16 bases lying between them. The germline gives CDR1 SEHNR, CDR2 FQNEAQ (reference sequence). CDR3 length equals 17 residues. The CDR3 reads CASSLGRRQLYTDTQYF. The CDR3 DNA is TGTGCCAGCAGCTTAGGACGGAGGCAGCTGTACACAGATACGCAGTATTTT.

The chain uses TRBV7-2 and TRBJ2-1; 9 nucleotides align to TRBD1. This CDR3 has 14 amino acids. After removal of 5 bases from V and 6 bases from J, the junction contained 5 bases not matched to a gene. CDR1 and CDR2 from the germline V gene are SGHTA and FQGNSA. Here the CDR3 reads CASSQRQGGNEQFF. CDR3 nucleotides: TGTGCCAGCAGCCAGAGACAGGGGGGCAATGAGCAGTTCTTC.

Turning to this clone: This same CDR3 is encoded by further DNA sequences in the sample. The rearrangement links TRBV18 to TRBJ2-2; 8 bases align to TRBD1. The CDR3 is made up of 15 amino acids. V trimming: 4 bases; J trimming: 1 base; junction bases outside the gene matches: 2. CDR1 KGHSH and CDR2 LQKENI come from the germline V gene. This chain's CDR3 is CASSLGQGNTGELFF. The CDR3 DNA reads TGTGCCAGCTCACTTGGACAGGGGAACACCGGGGAGCTGTTTTTT.

This clone was picked up one time. This chain joins TRBV19 and TRBJ1-2; 9 bases match TRBD1. Germline values: CDR1 LNHDA, CDR2 SQIVND (reference sequence). V dropped 4 bases and J dropped 8; count of bases not matched to a gene: 8. The CDR3 is 14 residues long. CDR3 residues: CASSNLQGAKGYTF. In DNA, the CDR3 is TGTGCCAGTAGTAATTTACAGGGGGCGAAAGGCTACACCTTC.

V usage is TRBV4-2 and J usage is TRBJ1-2, with D uncertain. The germline gives CDR1 LGHNA, CDR2 YNFKEQ. The CDR3 totals 16 residues. V lost 0 bases and J 0 bases, leaving 11 bases between the germline ends. The CDR3 DNA reads TGTGCCAGCAGCCAAGAGGGCGCCTACTCTAACTATGGCTACACCTTC. The encoded protein is CASSQEGAYSNYGYTF.